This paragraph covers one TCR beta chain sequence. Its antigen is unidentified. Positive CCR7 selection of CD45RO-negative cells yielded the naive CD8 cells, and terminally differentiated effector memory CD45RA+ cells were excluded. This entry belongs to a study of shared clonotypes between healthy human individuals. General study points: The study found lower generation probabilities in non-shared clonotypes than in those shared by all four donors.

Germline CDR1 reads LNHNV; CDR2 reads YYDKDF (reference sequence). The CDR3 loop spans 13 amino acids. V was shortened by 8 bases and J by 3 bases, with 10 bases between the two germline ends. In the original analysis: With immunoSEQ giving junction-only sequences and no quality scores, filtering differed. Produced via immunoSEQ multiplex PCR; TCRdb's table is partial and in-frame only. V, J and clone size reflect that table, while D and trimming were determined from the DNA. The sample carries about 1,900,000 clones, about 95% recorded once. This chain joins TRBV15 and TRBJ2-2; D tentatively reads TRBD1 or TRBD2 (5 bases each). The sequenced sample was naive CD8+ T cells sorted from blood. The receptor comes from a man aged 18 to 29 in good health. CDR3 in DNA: TGTGCCACCGGGGACCTAGACACCGGGGAGCTGTTTTTT. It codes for CATGDLDTGELFF. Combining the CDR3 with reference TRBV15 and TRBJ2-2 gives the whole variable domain DAMVIQNPRYQVTQFGKPVTLSCSQTLNHNVMYWYQQKSSQAPKLLFHYYDKDFNNEADTPDNFQSRRPNTSFCFLDIRSPGLGDTAMYLCATGDLDTGELFFGEGSRLTVL.